This T cell receptor (beta chain) was retrieved from a study of beta chain features in type 1 diabetes. Findings of the study overall: VDJ junctions from patients with type 1 diabetes contained fewer insertions and more deletions.

In germline, CDR1 is LNHDA, CDR2 SQIVND (reference sequence). This CDR3 is 13 amino acids long. The trim removed 8 bases at V and 5 bases at J, leaving 9 bases unmatched. Since all of the isolated RNA was reverse transcribed, expressed TCRB transcripts were what got sequenced. Generated by immunoSEQ multiplex PCR, the TCRdb table keeps only in-frame clones and is missing some. The sample shows tens of thousands of clones, about half of them seen only once. A word on this clone: Its antigen is not known.

Material for sequencing was stem cell memory CD4+ T cells from blood. The sequence derives from a woman younger than 45 in good health. The rearrangement links TRBV19 to TRBJ2-7, with 7 bases aligning to TRBD2. In DNA form, the CDR3 reads TGTGCCAGTGAGCGGGACGGCAGCCACGAGCAGTACTTC. Amino acids: CASERDGSHEQYF.